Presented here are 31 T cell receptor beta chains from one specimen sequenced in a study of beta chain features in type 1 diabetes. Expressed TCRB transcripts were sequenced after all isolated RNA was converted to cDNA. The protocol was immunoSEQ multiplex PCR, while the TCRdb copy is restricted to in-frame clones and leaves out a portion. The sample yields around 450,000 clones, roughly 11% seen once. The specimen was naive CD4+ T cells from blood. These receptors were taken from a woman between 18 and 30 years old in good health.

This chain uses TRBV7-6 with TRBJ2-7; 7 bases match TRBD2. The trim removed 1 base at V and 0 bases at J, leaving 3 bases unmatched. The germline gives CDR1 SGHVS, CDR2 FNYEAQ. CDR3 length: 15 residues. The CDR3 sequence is CASSLGSSGSYEQYF. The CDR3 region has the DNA TGTGCCAGCAGCTTAGGGTCTAGCGGCTCCTACGAGCAGTACTTC.

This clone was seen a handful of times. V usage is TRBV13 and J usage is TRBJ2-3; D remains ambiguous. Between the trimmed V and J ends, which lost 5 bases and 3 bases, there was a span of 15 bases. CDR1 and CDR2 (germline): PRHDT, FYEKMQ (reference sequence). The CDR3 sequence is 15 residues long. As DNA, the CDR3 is TGTGCCAGCAGCACCGCCGGGCTCATGACAGATACGCAGTATTTT. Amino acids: CASSTAGLMTDTQYF. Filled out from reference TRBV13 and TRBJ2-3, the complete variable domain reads AAGVIQSPRHLIKEKRETATLKCYPIPRHDTVYWYQQGPGQDPQFLISFYEKMQSDKGSIPDRFSAQQFSDYHSELNMSSLELGDSALYFCASSTAGLMTDTQYFGPGTRLTVL.

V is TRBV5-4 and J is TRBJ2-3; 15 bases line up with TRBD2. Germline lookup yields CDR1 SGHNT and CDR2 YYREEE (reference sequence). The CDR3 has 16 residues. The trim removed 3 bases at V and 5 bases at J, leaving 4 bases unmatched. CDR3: CASSSGTSGRKDTQYF. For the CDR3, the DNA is TGTGCCAGCAGCTCCGGGACTAGCGGGAGGAAAGATACGCAGTATTTT.

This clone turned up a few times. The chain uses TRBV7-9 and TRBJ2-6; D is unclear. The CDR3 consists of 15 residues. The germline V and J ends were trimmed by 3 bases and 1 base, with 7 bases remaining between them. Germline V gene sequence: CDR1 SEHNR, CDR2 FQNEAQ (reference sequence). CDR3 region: CASSFPLSGANVLTF. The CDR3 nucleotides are TGTGCCAGCAGCTTTCCGTTATCTGGGGCCAACGTCCTGACTTTC.

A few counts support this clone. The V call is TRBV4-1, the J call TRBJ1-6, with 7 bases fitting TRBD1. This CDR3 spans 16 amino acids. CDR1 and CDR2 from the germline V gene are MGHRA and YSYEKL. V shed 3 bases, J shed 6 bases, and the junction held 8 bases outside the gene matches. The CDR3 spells CASSHRNRGVNSPLHF. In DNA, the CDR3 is TGCGCCAGCAGCCATAGGAACAGGGGTGTTAATTCACCCCTCCACTTT.

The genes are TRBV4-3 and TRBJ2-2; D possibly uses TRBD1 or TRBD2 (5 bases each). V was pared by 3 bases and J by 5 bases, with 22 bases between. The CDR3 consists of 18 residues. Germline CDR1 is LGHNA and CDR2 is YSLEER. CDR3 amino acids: CASSHPGLFSGRTGELFF. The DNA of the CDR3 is TGCGCCAGCAGCCATCCTGGGCTATTTTCGGGGCGAACCGGGGAGCTGTTTTTT.

The CDR3 here is CASSRPSGRAGEQFF. In DNA, the CDR3 is TGTGCCAGCAGCCGTCCTAGCGGGAGGGCCGGTGAGCAGTTCTTC. The chain combines TRBV5-4 with TRBJ2-1; 12 nucleotides line up with TRBD2. CDR3 length equals 15 residues. Per the germline V gene, CDR1 is SGHNT and CDR2 is YYREEE (reference sequence). V was pared by 4 bases and J by 9 bases, with 8 bases of the junction left unmatched.

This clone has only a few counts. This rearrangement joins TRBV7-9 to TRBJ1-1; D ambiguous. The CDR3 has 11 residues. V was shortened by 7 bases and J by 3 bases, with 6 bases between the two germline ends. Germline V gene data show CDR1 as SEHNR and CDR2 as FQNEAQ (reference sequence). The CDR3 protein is CASIWDTEAFF. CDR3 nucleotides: TGTGCCAGCATTTGGGACACTGAAGCTTTCTTT.

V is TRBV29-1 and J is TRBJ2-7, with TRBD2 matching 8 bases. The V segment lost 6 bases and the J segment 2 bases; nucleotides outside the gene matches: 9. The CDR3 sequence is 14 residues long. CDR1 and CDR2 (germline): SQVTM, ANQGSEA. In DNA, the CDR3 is TGCAGCGTGAGCCCGAGCGGGAGAGCCTACGAGCAGTACTTC. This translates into CSVSPSGRAYEQYF.

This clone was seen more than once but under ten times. DNA for the CDR3: TGTGCCATCAGTGAGTCTACCGTCACAGATACGCAGTATTTT. It encodes CAISESTVTDTQYF. The chain links TRBV10-3 to TRBJ2-3; D not resolved. Germline V gene lookup returns CDR1 ENHRY and CDR2 SYGVKD. There are 14 residues in the CDR3. V lost 0 bases to trimming and J lost 2 bases, with 6 bases between them.

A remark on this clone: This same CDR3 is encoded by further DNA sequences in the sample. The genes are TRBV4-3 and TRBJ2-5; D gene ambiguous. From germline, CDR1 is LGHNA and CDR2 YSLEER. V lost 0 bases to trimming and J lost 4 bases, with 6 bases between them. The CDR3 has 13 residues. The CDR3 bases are TGCGCCAGCAGCCAAGACCTTAGAGAGACCCAGTACTTC. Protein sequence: CASSQDLRETQYF.

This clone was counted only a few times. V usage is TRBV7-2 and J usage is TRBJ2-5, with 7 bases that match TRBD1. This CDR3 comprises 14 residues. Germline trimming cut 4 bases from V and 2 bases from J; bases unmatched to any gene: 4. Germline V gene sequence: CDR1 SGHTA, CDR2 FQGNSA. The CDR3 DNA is TGTGCCAGCAGCTCCCAGACAGGGCAAGAGACCCAGTACTTC. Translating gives CASSSQTGQETQYF. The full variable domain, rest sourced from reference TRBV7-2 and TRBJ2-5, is GAGVSQSPSNKVTEKGKDVELRCDPISGHTALYWYRQSLGQGLEFLIYFQGNSAPDKSGLPSDRFSAERTGGSVSTLTIQRTQQEDSAVYLCASSSQTGQETQYFGPGTRLLVL.

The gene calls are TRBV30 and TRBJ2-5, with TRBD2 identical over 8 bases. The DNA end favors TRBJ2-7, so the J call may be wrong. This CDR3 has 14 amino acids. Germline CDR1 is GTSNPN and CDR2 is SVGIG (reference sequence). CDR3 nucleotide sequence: TGTGCCTGGAGCTCGGGAGGGTACTCCTACGAGCAGTACTTC. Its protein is CAWSSGGYSYEQYF.

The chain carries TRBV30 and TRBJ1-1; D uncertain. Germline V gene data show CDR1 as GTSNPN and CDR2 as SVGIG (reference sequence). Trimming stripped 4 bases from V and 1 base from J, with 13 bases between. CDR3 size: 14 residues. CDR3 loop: CAWTFPNRNTEAFF. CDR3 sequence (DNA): TGTGCCTGGACATTCCCTAACAGGAACACTGAAGCTTTCTTT.

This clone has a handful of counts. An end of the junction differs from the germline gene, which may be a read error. The CDR3 reads CASSNSGWTQYF. DNA for the CDR3: TGTGCCAGCAGTAACTCAGGGTGGACCCAGTACTTC. The V call is TRBV6-5, the J call TRBJ2-5; D might be TRBD1 (5 bases). Germline V gene sequence: CDR1 MNHEY, CDR2 SVGAGI. The CDR3 covers 12 residues.

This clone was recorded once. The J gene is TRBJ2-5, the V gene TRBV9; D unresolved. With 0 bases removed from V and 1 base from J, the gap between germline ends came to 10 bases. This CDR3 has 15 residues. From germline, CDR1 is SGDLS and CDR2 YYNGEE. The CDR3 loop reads CASSVGPTTQETQYF. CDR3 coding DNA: TGTGCCAGCAGCGTAGGGCCCACCACCCAAGAGACCCAGTACTTC.

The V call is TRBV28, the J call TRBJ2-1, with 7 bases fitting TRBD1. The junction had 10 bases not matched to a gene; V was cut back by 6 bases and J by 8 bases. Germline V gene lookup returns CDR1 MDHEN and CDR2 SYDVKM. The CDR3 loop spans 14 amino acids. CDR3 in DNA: TGTGCCAGCAGCTTACGACAGGGAAGCCATGAGCAGTTCTTC. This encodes CASSLRQGSHEQFF.

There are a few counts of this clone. The CDR3: CASSKRGHGQGAHYEQYF. CDR3 bases: TGTGCCAGCAGCAAACGCGGTCACGGACAGGGGGCCCACTACGAGCAGTACTTC. The V gene is TRBV21-1, the J gene TRBJ2-7; the D call TRBD1 from the table was never checked on the DNA. TRBV21-1 is noted as a pseudogene. The CDR3 consists of 18 residues.

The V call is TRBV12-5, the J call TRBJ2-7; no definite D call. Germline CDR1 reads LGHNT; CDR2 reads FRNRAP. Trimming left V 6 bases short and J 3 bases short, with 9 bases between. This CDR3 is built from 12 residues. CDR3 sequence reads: CASGVHLYEQYF. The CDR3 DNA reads TGTGCTAGTGGCGTCCATCTCTACGAGCAGTACTTC.

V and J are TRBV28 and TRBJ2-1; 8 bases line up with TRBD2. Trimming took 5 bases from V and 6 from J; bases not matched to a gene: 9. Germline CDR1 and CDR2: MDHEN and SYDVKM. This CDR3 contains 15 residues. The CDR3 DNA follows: TGTGCCAGCAGTCCCTACACGGCGGGGGGCAATGAGCAGTTCTTC. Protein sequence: CASSPYTAGGNEQFF.

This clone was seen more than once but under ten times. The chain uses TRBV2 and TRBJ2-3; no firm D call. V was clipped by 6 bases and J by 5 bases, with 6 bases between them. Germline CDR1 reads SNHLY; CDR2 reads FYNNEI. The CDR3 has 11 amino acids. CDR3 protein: CASRAEDTQYF. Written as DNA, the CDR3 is TGTGCCAGCAGGGCCGAAGATACGCAGTATTTT.

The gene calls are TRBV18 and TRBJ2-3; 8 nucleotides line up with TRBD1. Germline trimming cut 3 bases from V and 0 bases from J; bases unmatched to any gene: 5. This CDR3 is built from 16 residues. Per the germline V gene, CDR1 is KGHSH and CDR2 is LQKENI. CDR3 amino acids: CASSPTGQESTDTQYF. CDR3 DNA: TGTGCCAGCTCACCTACGGGACAGGAGAGCACAGATACGCAGTATTTT.

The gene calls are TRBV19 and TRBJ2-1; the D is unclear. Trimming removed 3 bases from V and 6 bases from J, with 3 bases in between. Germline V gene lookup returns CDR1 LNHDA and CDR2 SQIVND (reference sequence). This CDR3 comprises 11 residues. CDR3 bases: TGTGCCAGTAGTATGTTCAATGAGCAGTTCTTC. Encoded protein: CASSMFNEQFF.

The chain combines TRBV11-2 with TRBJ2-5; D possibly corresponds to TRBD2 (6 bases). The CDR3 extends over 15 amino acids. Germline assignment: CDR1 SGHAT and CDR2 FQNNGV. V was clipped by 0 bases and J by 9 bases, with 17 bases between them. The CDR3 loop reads CASSLDPGGGAAQYF. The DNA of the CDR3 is TGTGCCAGCAGCTTAGATCCCGGAGGAGGGGCGGCCCAGTACTTC.

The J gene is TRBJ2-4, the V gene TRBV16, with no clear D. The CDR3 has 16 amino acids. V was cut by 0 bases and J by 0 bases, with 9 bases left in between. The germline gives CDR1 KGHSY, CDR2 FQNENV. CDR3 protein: CASSQSWFLAKNIQYF. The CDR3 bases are TGTGCCAGCAGCCAATCGTGGTTTCTAGCCAAAAACATTCAGTACTTC.

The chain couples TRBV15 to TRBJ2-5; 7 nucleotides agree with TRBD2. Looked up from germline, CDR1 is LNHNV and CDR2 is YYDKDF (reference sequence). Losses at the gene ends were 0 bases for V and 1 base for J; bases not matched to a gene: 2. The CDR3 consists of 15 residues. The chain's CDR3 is CATSRDPSGQETQYF. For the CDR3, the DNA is TGTGCCACCAGCAGAGATCCTAGCGGCCAAGAGACCCAGTACTTC.

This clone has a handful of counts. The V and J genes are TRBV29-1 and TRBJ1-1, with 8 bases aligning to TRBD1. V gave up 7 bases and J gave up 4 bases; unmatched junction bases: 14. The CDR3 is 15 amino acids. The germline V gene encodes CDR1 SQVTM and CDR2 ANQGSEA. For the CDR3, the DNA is TGCAGCGGGAGGGACAGGACCTTACCCAGCACTGAAGCTTTCTTT. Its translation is CSGRDRTLPSTEAFF.

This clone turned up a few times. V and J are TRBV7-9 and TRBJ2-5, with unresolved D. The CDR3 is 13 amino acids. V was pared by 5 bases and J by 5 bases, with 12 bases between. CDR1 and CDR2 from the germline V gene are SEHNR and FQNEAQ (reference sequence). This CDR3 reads CASSPYATETQYF. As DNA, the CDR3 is TGTGCCAGCAGCCCGTATGCCACGGAGACCCAGTACTTC.

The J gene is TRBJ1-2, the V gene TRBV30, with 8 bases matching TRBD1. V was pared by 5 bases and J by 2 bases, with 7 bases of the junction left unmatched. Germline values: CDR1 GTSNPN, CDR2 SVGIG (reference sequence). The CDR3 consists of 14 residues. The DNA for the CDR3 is TGTGCCTGGCGACTTACAGGGGGGAACTATGGCTACACCTTC. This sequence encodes CAWRLTGGNYGYTF.

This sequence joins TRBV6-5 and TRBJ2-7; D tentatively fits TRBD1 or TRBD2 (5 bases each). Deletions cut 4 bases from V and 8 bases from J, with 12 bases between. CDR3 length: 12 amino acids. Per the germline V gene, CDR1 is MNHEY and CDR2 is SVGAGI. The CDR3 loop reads CASSSQLGQQYF. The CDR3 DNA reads TGTGCCAGCAGTTCTCAACTGGGACAGCAGTACTTC.

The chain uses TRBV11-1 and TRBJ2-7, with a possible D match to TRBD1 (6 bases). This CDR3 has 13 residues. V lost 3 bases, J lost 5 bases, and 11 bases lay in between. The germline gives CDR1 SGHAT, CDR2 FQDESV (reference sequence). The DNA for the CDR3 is TGTGCCAGCAGCTTCACAGGGTCCCACGAGCAGTACTTC. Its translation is CASSFTGSHEQYF.